This TCR beta chain was recorded in a study of T-cell memory formation after mild COVID-19. The overall study: TCR clusters were mostly confined to one donor each.

In germline, CDR1 is KGHDR, CDR2 SFDVKD. CDR3 size: 13 residues. Trimming cost V 0 bases and J 8 bases; bases outside gene matches: 0. This clonotype has at least ten counts. No antigen is known for it. From the 5' RACE reads, TCRdb called clonotypes with MiXCR, one entry per CDR3 protein. The repertoire holds 560,000 or so distinct CDR3 sequences, with roughly 17% as singletons. Study-wide points: Mainly CM and EM harbored the contracting CD4+ clones; mainly EMRA harbored the CD8+ ones. Later expanders leaned toward CD4+, whereas clones contracting from day 15 to 85 were balanced CD4/CD8. The authors did not confirm SARS-CoV-2 specificity of second-wave clones peaking day 37.

This TCR was sampled from an adult woman who had mild COVID-19 (a few samples of this study predate the infection). Cell type and time point are not known. The chain links TRBV24-1 to TRBJ2-1; TRBD1 matches at 7 bases. What was sequenced was PBMCs or a T cell subset sorted from them (not recorded which). The CDR3 loop is CATSDLTGDEQFF. In DNA form, the CDR3 reads TGTGCCACCAGTGATTTGACAGGGGATGAGCAGTTCTTC.